A single sample gave rise to the 4 T cell receptor beta chains below, sequenced in a study of blood T cells in healthy people across ages. Primed by a sample-barcoded 5' primer and a J-beta primer mix, a second PCR proceeded for about 6 to 12 cycles. In TCRdb, the 5' RACE reads were re-called with MiXCR into one record per CDR3 protein. The table has hundreds of thousands of distinct CDR3 sequences, about 52% seen once. Sequenced input: blood. The source of these receptors is a woman aged 60-75 years in good health.

V is TRBV20-1 and J is TRBJ2-5; D uncertain. The J call may be mistaken, given a closer DNA end match to TRBJ2-7. Per germline, CDR1 DFQATT and CDR2 SNEGSKA (reference sequence). The CDR3 length is 13 residues. Here the CDR3 reads CSASSYLASEQYF. Here the CDR3 DNA reads TGCAGTGCTAGTTCCTATTTGGCCTCCGAGCAGTACTTC.

The rearrangement uses TRBV28 and TRBJ2-1; 7 bases align to TRBD2. V gave up 8 bases and J gave up 2 bases; unmatched junction bases: 6. The CDR3 consists of 14 residues. The germline gives CDR1 MDHEN, CDR2 SYDVKM. The CDR3 loop reads CASDTGGPYNEQFF. For the CDR3, the DNA is TGTGCCAGCGACACGGGAGGTCCCTACAATGAGCAGTTCTTC.

There are many counts of this clonotype. The V and J genes are TRBV7-2 and TRBJ2-6, with 8 bases aligning to TRBD1. V lost 5 bases and J lost 0; bases outside the gene matches: 6. CDR3 length equals 17 residues. Looked up from germline, CDR1 is SGHTA and CDR2 is FQGNSA. The CDR3 loop reads CASSPSTGGSGANVLTF. DNA of the CDR3: TGTGCCAGCAGCCCTAGTACAGGGGGCTCTGGGGCCAACGTCCTGACTTTC.

This clonotype is a singleton in its sample. One junction end does not reproduce the germline sequence, and a read error may be involved. The V call is TRBV4-3, the J call TRBJ2-7; D possibly corresponds to TRBD1 (6 bases). Germline V gene sequence: CDR1 LGHNA, CDR2 YSLEER. This CDR3 is built from 16 residues. In DNA, the CDR3 is TGCGCCAGTAGCCAAGAAGGGGACACCTCGCCCTACGAGCAGTACTTC. Translation gives CASSQEGDTSPYEQYF.